Listed here are 14 T cell receptor beta chains from one sample, sequenced in a study of blood T cells in healthy people across ages (dated by TCRdb to about 2015). Libraries were constructed by 5' RACE. These reads were obtained on an Illumina HiSeq 2500. The second PCR ran for roughly 7 to 12 cycles and used a J-beta primer mix along with a sample-barcoded 5' primer. TCRdb trimmed public reads at Q25 via fastp, called clones via MiXCR and kept in-frame beta chains. Rows are unified per CDR3 protein, each entry keeping the most common DNA and genes. The sample table holds nearly 800,000 distinct CDR3 sequences, of which around 50% were seen once. The ten largest clonotypes hold around 24% of the sample. The source material was blood. These receptors were collected from a man aged 40-49 years in good health.

V gene TRBV12-3 or TRBV12-4 combines with J gene TRBJ2-4; no definite D call. The end of the DNA aligns better with TRBJ2-7, so the J call may be wrong. The CDR3 totals 15 residues. CDR3 bases: TGTGCCAGCACAAAAAACCCACGGCAGTCCTACGAGCAGTACTTC. The encoded protein is CASTKNPRQSYEQYF.

The chain combines TRBV19 with TRBJ1-5; D gene unclear. Per germline, CDR1 LNHDA and CDR2 SQIVND (reference sequence). The CDR3 is made up of 13 amino acids. Trimming pared 5 bases from V and 5 bases from J, leaving 10 bases between. CDR3 sequence (DNA): TGTGCCAGTAGTTTCGAAAGAGATCAGCCCCAGCATTTT. Translation gives CASSFERDQPQHF.

The chain has TRBV12-5 and TRBJ1-3, with D unclear. V was shortened by 3 bases and J by 8 bases, with 17 bases between the two germline ends. Per the germline V gene, CDR1 is LGHNT and CDR2 is FRNRAP. The CDR3 consists of 15 residues. The CDR3 here is CASGFQTATKHTIYF. For the CDR3, the DNA is TGTGCTAGTGGTTTCCAAACCGCCACTAAGCACACCATATATTTT.

There are a few counts of this clonotype. The CDR3 protein is CASSQGSGGQITDTQYF. The CDR3 DNA reads TGTGCCAGCAGCCAAGGTAGCGGCGGCCAAATAACAGATACGCAGTATTTT. This chain joins TRBV11-2 and TRBJ2-3, with a possible D match to TRBD2 (6 bases). Trimming took off 5 bases at V and 3 bases at J, with 21 bases between the two ends. The CDR3 has 17 amino acids. From germline, CDR1 is SGHAT and CDR2 FQNNGV.

The V and J genes are TRBV9 and TRBJ2-3; 8 nucleotides match TRBD2. CDR3 length: 15 residues. Germline CDR1 reads SGDLS; CDR2 reads YYNGEE. V shed 2 bases and J 4 bases; nucleotides not matched to a gene: 6. The DNA of the CDR3 is TGTGCCAGCAGCGTTGGCGGGAGGAGGGCAGATACGCAGTATTTT. Translation: CASSVGGRRADTQYF.

This chain uses TRBV27 with TRBJ2-5, with TRBD1 identical over 9 bases. After removal of 7 bases from V and 11 bases from J, the junction contained 8 bases not matched to a gene. The CDR3 extends over 12 amino acids. Germline lookup yields CDR1 MNHEY and CDR2 SMNVEV (reference sequence). The CDR3 DNA sequence: TGTGCCAGCAAACAGGGGGCGGGAGAGCAGTACTTC. Protein product: CASKQGAGEQYF.

The CDR3 sequence: CASSSGASTYEQYF. The CDR3 DNA reads TGTGCCAGCAGCTCGGGGGCCAGCACCTACGAGCAGTACTTC. V is TRBV7-9 and J is TRBJ2-7, with D perhaps given as TRBD1 or TRBD2 (6 bases each). Trimming pared 4 bases from V and 2 bases from J, leaving 12 bases between. Germline CDR1 and CDR2: SEHNR and FQNEAQ (reference sequence). The CDR3 runs 14 residues.

In DNA, the CDR3 is TGTGCCACCAGTGATGGACACCAAGAGACCCAGTACTTC. Amino acids: CATSDGHQETQYF. The V gene is TRBV24-1, the J gene TRBJ2-5; no definite D call. This CDR3 has 13 residues. V shed 3 bases and J shed 0 bases, with 4 bases lying between them. CDR1 and CDR2 from the germline V gene are KGHDR and SFDVKD.

J is TRBJ2-1 and V is TRBV7-9; TRBD2 aligns across 11 bases. The J call is in doubt because the DNA end fits TRBJ2-7 better. CDR1 and CDR2 (germline): SEHNR, FQNEAQ (reference sequence). The CDR3 length is 15 residues. CDR3: CASSFSGGGINEQYF. CDR3 DNA: TGTGCCAGCAGCTTTAGCGGGGGGGGTATCAATGAGCAGTACTTC.

V gene TRBV6-2 or TRBV6-3 combines with J gene TRBJ2-7; TRBD1 is a possible D gene (6 bases). This CDR3 has 15 amino acids. V was clipped by 6 bases and J by 0 bases, with 15 bases between them. Germline lookup yields CDR1 MNHEY and CDR2 SVGEGT. The CDR3 spells CASRTRQANSYEQYF. The CDR3 DNA is TGTGCCAGCAGGACCCGACAGGCCAACTCCTACGAGCAGTACTTC.

The J gene is TRBJ2-7, the V gene TRBV4-2, with D unresolved. Trimming stripped 4 bases from V and 2 bases from J, with 18 bases between. Germline CDR1 and CDR2: LGHNA and YNFKEQ. The CDR3 is 16 amino acids. CDR3 sequence reads: CASSPENSGITYEQYF. The CDR3 coding sequence is TGTGCCAGCAGCCCCGAGAATTCGGGTATCACCTACGAGCAGTACTTC.

This chain links TRBV29-1 with TRBJ2-5; TRBD1 matches 9 bases. Trimming removed 6 bases from V and 2 bases from J; junction bases left unmatched: 7. Germline assignment: CDR1 SQVTM and CDR2 ANQGSEA. CDR3 size: 14 residues. This CDR3 is CSVATGQGQETQYF. The DNA of the CDR3 is TGCAGCGTCGCAACCGGACAGGGGCAAGAGACCCAGTACTTC.

J is TRBJ1-4 and V is TRBV15, with D unresolved. V lost 0 bases, J lost 0 bases, and 11 bases lay in between. This CDR3 spans 17 amino acids. Germline loops: CDR1 LNHNV, CDR2 YYDKDF (reference sequence). This CDR3 reads CATSRDRGFATNEKLFF. The CDR3 bases are TGTGCCACCAGCAGAGATCGGGGTTTCGCAACTAATGAAAAACTGTTTTTT.

The chain couples TRBV3-1 to TRBJ2-3; 9 nucleotides agree with TRBD1. Germline V gives CDR1 LGHDT, CDR2 YNNKEL (reference sequence). This CDR3 has 14 residues. Trimming cost V 3 bases and J 5 bases; bases outside gene matches: 3. The CDR3 sequence is CASSHLDRGDTQYF. CDR3 nucleotides: TGTGCCAGCAGCCATCTGGACAGGGGAGATACGCAGTATTTT.